This TCR beta chain derives from a study of cytomegalovirus exposure and HLA in healthy donors. Study conclusions and caveats: Investigators reported over 150 TCR beta chains as tied to cytomegalovirus. The authors confirmed in vitro that a few CMV-associated chains were specific for CMV antigens.

Profiled with immunoSEQ multiplex PCR; TCRdb holds only in-frame clones, not every one. Among around 70,000 clones listed, around 94% were seen once. With respect to this clone: The antigen is not known.

Germline CDR1 reads MNHNS; CDR2 reads SASEGT. With 6 bases removed from V and 1 base from J, the gap between germline ends came to 10 bases. There are 14 residues in the CDR3. This TCR derives from a young man in good health and CMV-seropositive. V usage is TRBV6-1 and J usage is TRBJ2-4; weak D call: TRBD1 (6 bases). The sequencing input was PBMCs. This CDR3 is CASRSDRAKNIQYF. The CDR3 DNA reads TGTGCCAGCAGATCTGACAGGGCCAAAAACATTCAGTACTTC.